Following are 29 T cell receptor beta chains from one sample sequenced in a study of CD8+CD57+ T cells in acquired aplastic anemia. CD8+CD57+ cell expansion, shown by flow cytometry, had occurred in the patients selected for sequencing. Profiling of TCR beta VDJ combinations and CDR3 sequences used genomic DNA as template. TCRdb analysed the reads with MiXCR anew, one entry per CDR3 protein. The sample shows some 140,000 distinct CDR3 sequences, roughly 49% of them seen only once. The sequenced sample was sorted CD4+, CD8+, or CD8+CD57+ T cells (not recorded which) from PBMCs. Every receptor here comes from a human donor with aplastic anemia.

This clonotype was seen repeatedly, ten times or more. This chain uses TRBV5-6 with TRBJ1-2; D is possibly TRBD1 (6 bases). Germline CDR1 SGHDT, CDR2 YYEEEE. V was cut by 4 bases and J by 7 bases, with 20 bases left in between. The CDR3 contains 15 residues. The CDR3 protein is CASSGLGGALFGYTF. The CDR3 DNA sequence: TGTGCCAGCAGCGGATTGGGGGGCGCGTTGTTTGGCTACACCTTC.

This clonotype has a handful of counts. The rearrangement uses TRBV24-1 and TRBJ2-3, with D hard to call. V dropped 0 bases and J dropped 8 bases, with 5 bases sitting between them. Germline CDR1 and CDR2: KGHDR and SFDVKD. CDR3 length: 12 residues. The CDR3 spells CATSDLGITQYF. Here the CDR3 DNA reads TGTGCCACCAGTGATTTGGGAATTACGCAGTATTTT.

This chain uses TRBV12-3 or TRBV12-4 with TRBJ2-5; 9 positions agree with TRBD1. The junction had 13 bases not matched to a gene; V was cut back by 3 bases and J by 2 bases. The CDR3 loop spans 18 amino acids. CDR3 protein: CASSFSRVSGTGQETQYF. CDR3 in DNA: TGTGCCAGCAGTTTCTCACGGGTCTCCGGGACAGGGCAAGAGACCCAGTACTTC.

This sequence joins TRBV3-1 and TRBJ2-1; possibly TRBD2 for D (6 bases). This CDR3 is built from 13 residues. V lost 3 bases and J 9 bases, leaving 12 bases between the germline ends. In germline, CDR1 is LGHDT, CDR2 YNNKEL (reference sequence). The CDR3 spells CASSQGLSGEQFF. CDR3 bases: TGTGCCAGCAGCCAGGGACTTTCGGGTGAGCAGTTCTTC.

The V and J genes are TRBV19 and TRBJ2-7, with TRBD1 matching over 11 bases. Looked up from germline, CDR1 is LNHDA and CDR2 is SQIVND (reference sequence). J was trimmed by 5 bases and V by 1 base; bases with no gene match: 4. The CDR3 sequence is 15 residues long. This CDR3 reads CASSIAGGQGDEQYF. The CDR3 region has the DNA TGTGCCAGTAGTATAGCCGGGGGACAGGGGGACGAGCAGTACTTC.

As concerns this clonotype: Possible read error: a much larger clone is one base away. The chain combines TRBV5-1 with TRBJ2-1, with 11 bases fitting TRBD2. This CDR3 is built from 14 residues. Germline CDR1 SGHRS, CDR2 YFSETQ. CDR3: CAGSLASGGHEQFF. In DNA, the CDR3 is TGCGCCGGCAGCTTGGCTAGCGGGGGGCATGAGCAGTTCTTC.

This clonotype was seen only once. The chain uses TRBV2 and TRBJ1-2; D is unclear. Germline V CDR1 and CDR2: SNHLY, FYNNEI. The V end was cut by 6 bases, the J end by 3 bases, with 11 bases between. This CDR3 spans 13 amino acids. The CDR3 region is CASRGDGHYGYTF. The CDR3 nucleotides are TGTGCCAGCAGGGGAGACGGACACTATGGCTACACCTTC.

This clonotype was counted ten times or more. J is TRBJ2-1 and V is TRBV6-2 or TRBV6-3, with 9 bases lining up with TRBD1. CDR1 and CDR2 (germline): MNHEY, SVGEGT. V shed 2 bases, J shed 7 bases, and the junction held 9 bases outside the gene matches. The CDR3 covers 16 residues. CDR3 coding DNA: TGTGCCAGCAGTTACCGGCGGGACAGGGCGGGAAATGAGCAGTTCTTC. Its protein product is CASSYRRDRAGNEQFF.

The rearrangement joins TRBV25-1 to TRBJ1-6; D not certain. The V end lost 6 bases, the J end lost 7 bases, and 19 bases lay between the germline ends. Germline V gene sequence: CDR1 MGHDK, CDR2 SYGVNS. This CDR3 has 16 amino acids. CDR3 protein: CASRGRTQPPNSPLHF. Written as DNA, the CDR3 is TGTGCCAGCAGAGGACGGACCCAGCCCCCGAATTCACCCCTCCACTTT.

This clonotype is a singleton in its sample. CDR3 protein: CASSMGGVHTSNTGELFF. The CDR3 DNA follows: TGTGCCAGCAGTATGGGCGGGGTACACACTTCGAACACCGGGGAGCTGTTTTTT. The chain has TRBV25-1 and TRBJ2-2; tentatively, D is TRBD2 (6 bases). V was clipped by 5 bases and J by 0 bases, with 19 bases between them. The CDR3 length is 18 residues. From germline, CDR1 is MGHDK and CDR2 SYGVNS.

This clonotype showed up many times. The gene calls are TRBV5-1 and TRBJ2-7; 8 positions match TRBD1. J was trimmed by 3 bases and V by 5 bases; bases with no gene match: 10. Germline V lookup: CDR1 SGHRS, CDR2 YFSETQ. The CDR3 is 15 residues long. CDR3 residues: CASRARTGSIYEQYF. CDR3 DNA: TGCGCCAGCAGGGCAAGGACAGGGAGTATCTACGAGCAGTACTTC. The whole variable domain, remainder taken from reference TRBV5-1 and TRBJ2-7, is KAGVTQTPRYLIKTRGQQVTLSCSPISGHRSVSWYQQTPGQGLQFLFEYFSETQRNKGNFPGRFSGRQFSNSRSEMNVSTLELGDSALYLCASRARTGSIYEQYFGPGTRLTVT.

By sample share, this clonotype is medium-sized (0.01 to 0.1%). The chain joins TRBV10-3 to TRBJ2-1; 7 positions agree with TRBD1. The CDR3 runs 13 residues. Germline values: CDR1 ENHRY, CDR2 SYGVKD. After removal of 8 bases from V and 5 bases from J, the junction contained 6 bases not matched to a gene. The CDR3 sequence: CAIRTGEHNEQFF. The CDR3 bases are TGTGCCATCCGGACAGGAGAGCACAATGAGCAGTTCTTC.

Comments on this clonotype: No conserved phenylalanine or tryptophan ends this CDR3, so it is likely a read error. The CDR3 DNA sequence: TGTGCCAGCAGTCCAGGCAATGGGCAGTTCGTC. Protein: CASSPGNGQFV. V and J are TRBV12-3 or TRBV12-4 and TRBJ2-1; D unclear. The CDR3 totals 11 residues.

V is TRBV25-1 and J is TRBJ1-6; no clear D. Germline CDR1 MGHDK, CDR2 SYGVNS. This CDR3 is built from 14 residues. Deletions cut 4 bases from V and 2 bases from J, with 6 bases between. The CDR3 sequence is CASSGAAYNSPLHF. The CDR3 bases are TGTGCCAGCAGTGGGGCTGCCTATAATTCACCCCTCCACTTT.

This rearrangement joins TRBV20-1 to TRBJ2-7; the D gene is possibly TRBD2 (6 bases). Germline assignment: CDR1 DFQATT and CDR2 SNEGSKA (reference sequence). V lost 6 bases and J 2 bases, leaving 17 bases between the germline ends. CDR3 length: 14 amino acids. CDR3 DNA: TGCAGTGCCAGCAGTTACGGGGGACCCTACGAGCAGTACTTC. Translating it yields CSASSYGGPYEQYF.

For this clonotype: A much larger clone lies one base from this, so it may be a read error. V gene TRBV4-2 combines with J gene TRBJ2-5; 9 bases align to TRBD2. This CDR3 comprises 16 residues. Per the germline V gene, CDR1 is LGHNA and CDR2 is YNFKEQ. Trimming took 4 bases from V and 7 from J; bases not matched to a gene: 13. The CDR3 bases are TGTGCCAGCAGCCGAGAAGCGGCGGGGGGGGAAGGGACCCAGTACTTC. Translated: CASSREAAGGEGTQYF.

This clonotype was recorded a few times. DNA of the CDR3: TGTGCCACCAGTGACCGAATCGGACTAGCGGGAGTCAATGAGCAGTTCTTC. This encodes CATSDRIGLAGVNEQFF. V and J are TRBV24-1 and TRBJ2-1; 13 positions agree with TRBD2. From germline, CDR1 is KGHDR and CDR2 SFDVKD. This CDR3 contains 17 residues. The trim removed 4 bases at V and 6 bases at J, leaving 8 bases unmatched.

The chain joins TRBV20-1 to TRBJ2-7; D might be TRBD2 (7 bases). CDR1 and CDR2 from the germline V gene are DFQATT and SNEGSKA (reference sequence). V was clipped by 0 bases and J by 7 bases, with 16 bases between them. The CDR3 spans 14 residues. CDR3 loop: CSARDRRGREEQYF. The CDR3 DNA is TGCAGTGCTAGAGATCGGCGGGGGCGAGAGGAGCAGTACTTC.

The V and J genes are TRBV2 and TRBJ2-7; D possibly matches TRBD1 or TRBD2 (5 bases each). V was trimmed by 5 bases and J by 2 bases, leaving 13 bases between them. Germline assignment: CDR1 SNHLY and CDR2 FYNNEI. The length of the CDR3 is 14 residues. In DNA, the CDR3 is TGTGCCAGCAGTTTAGTAGGGGAGACCTACGAGCAGTACTTC. Residues: CASSLVGETYEQYF. Based on the CDR3 plus reference TRBV2 and TRBJ2-7, the full variable domain is EPEVTQTPSHQVTQMGQEVILRCVPISNHLYFYWYRQILGQKVEFLVSFYNNEISEKSEIFDDQFSVERPDGSNFTLKIRSTKLEDSAMYFCASSLVGETYEQYFGPGTRLTVT.

The chain joins TRBV11-1 to TRBJ2-4; 12 bases map to TRBD1. The germline gives CDR1 SGHAT, CDR2 FQDESV (reference sequence). The V and J ends lost 3 bases and 4 bases, in that order; junction bases with no gene match: 4. The CDR3 is made up of 16 amino acids. CDR3 nucleotides: TGTGCCAGCAGCTTGGGGACAGGGGGCGAGAAAAACATTCAGTACTTC. Its translation: CASSLGTGGEKNIQYF.

The rearrangement uses TRBV11-2 and TRBJ1-4, with D perhaps TRBD1 (6 bases). From germline, CDR1 is SGHAT and CDR2 FQNNGV. The V end lost 6 bases, the J end lost 5 bases, and 13 bases lay between the germline ends. The CDR3 covers 14 residues. The CDR3, as DNA: TGTGCCAGCAGTTGGGGGGCAAGAAATGAAAAACTGTTTTTT. As protein: CASSWGARNEKLFF.

This chain joins TRBV15 and TRBJ2-7; D uncertain. Matching the DNA end better, TRBJ2-5 makes the J call doubtful. Germline CDR1 is LNHNV and CDR2 is YYDKDF (reference sequence). The CDR3 runs to 13 residues. The DNA for the CDR3 is TGTGCCACCAGCAGACAACGCCTGGAGACCCAGTACTTC. It specifies CATSRQRLETQYF.

About this clonotype: One end of the junction fails to match germline, which may point to a read error. The chain has TRBV19 and TRBJ2-1; 9 nucleotides line up with TRBD1. This CDR3 region has 13 residues. Germline CDR1 LNHDA, CDR2 SQIVND (reference sequence). CDR3 in amino acids: CASSTTGGDEQFF. Written as DNA, the CDR3 is TGCGCCAGTAGTACAACAGGGGGCGATGAGCAGTTCTTC.

Ten or more counts support this clonotype. This chain links TRBV6-1 with TRBJ1-2, with TRBD1 identical over 9 bases. The CDR3 totals 17 residues. V shed 7 bases and J 7 bases; nucleotides not matched to a gene: 19. CDR1 and CDR2 (germline): MNHNS, SASEGT. In nucleotides, the CDR3 is TGTGCCAGCACTAACATGGTGGCGGGACAGGGAATACCTGGCTACACCTTC. This sequence encodes CASTNMVAGQGIPGYTF.

Comment on this clonotype: A read error may be the cause here, since a much bigger clone is one base away. The chain recombines TRBV12-3 or TRBV12-4 with TRBJ1-6; D remains unclear. This CDR3 region has 14 residues. The V gene lost 4 bases and the J gene lost 11 bases, with 15 bases spanning the gap. The CDR3 loop reads CASSSPTGNPPLHF. The DNA of the CDR3 is TGTGCCAGCAGTTCCCCCACGGGGAATCCACCCCTCCACTTT.

The CDR3, as DNA: TGTGCCACCAGTGATTTCTCAGGGGGAAGAGAGACCCAGTACTTC. Its protein is CATSDFSGGRETQYF. The genes are TRBV24-1 and TRBJ2-5, with 7 nucleotides matching TRBD1. CDR3 length: 15 residues. The ends lost 1 base at V and 4 bases at J; junction bases unmatched: 5. From germline, CDR1 is KGHDR and CDR2 SFDVKD.

The chain combines TRBV29-1 with TRBJ2-7; possibly TRBD1 or TRBD2 for D (6 bases each). V was trimmed by 4 bases and J by 6 bases, leaving 22 bases between them. The CDR3 spans 15 residues. Germline V gene sequence: CDR1 SQVTM, CDR2 ANQGSEA. The CDR3 spells CSVAGAQGGASEQYF. The CDR3 bases are TGCAGCGTTGCGGGGGCACAGGGTGGGGCTAGCGAGCAGTACTTC.

This chain joins TRBV27 and TRBJ1-1; 10 nucleotides align to TRBD1. The CDR3 spans 15 residues. After removal of 4 bases from V and 5 bases from J, the junction contained 7 bases not matched to a gene. Germline assignment: CDR1 MNHEY and CDR2 SMNVEV (reference sequence). The CDR3 region has the DNA TGTGCCAGCAGTTCCTCCCGGACAGGGGGGACTGAAGCTTTCTTT. Translating it yields CASSSSRTGGTEAFF.

J is TRBJ2-7 and V is TRBV6-1; 9 bases align to TRBD1. Germline CDR1 MNHNS, CDR2 SASEGT. CDR3 size: 14 residues. J was trimmed by 10 bases and V by 6 bases; bases with no gene match: 13. CDR3 amino acids: CASRGTGSWKEQYF. CDR3 sequence (DNA): TGTGCCAGCAGGGGGACAGGGAGCTGGAAAGAACAGTACTTC.